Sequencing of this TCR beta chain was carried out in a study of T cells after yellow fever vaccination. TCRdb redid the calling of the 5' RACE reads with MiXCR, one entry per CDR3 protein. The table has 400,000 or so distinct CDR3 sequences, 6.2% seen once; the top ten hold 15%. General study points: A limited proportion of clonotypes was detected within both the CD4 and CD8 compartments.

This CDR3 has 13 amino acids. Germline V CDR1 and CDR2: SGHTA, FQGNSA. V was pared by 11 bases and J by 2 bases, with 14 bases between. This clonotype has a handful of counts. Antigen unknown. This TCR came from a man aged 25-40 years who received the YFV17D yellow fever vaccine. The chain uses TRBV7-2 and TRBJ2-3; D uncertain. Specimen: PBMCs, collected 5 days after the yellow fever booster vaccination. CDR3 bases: TGTGCCGCCAGCCCCCAGCTCACAGATACGCAGTATTTT. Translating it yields CAASPQLTDTQYF.